A single sample gave rise to the 15 T cell receptor beta chains below, sequenced in a study of T cell responses to AZD1222 COVID-19 vaccine. Profiling relied on immunoSEQ multiplex PCR, and the TCRdb table lists in-frame clones only, not all of them. The sample lists about 83,000 clones; more than 75% were seen once. This material consisted of peripheral blood, taken on day 0 of MenACWY control vaccination. The receptors originated from an adult in good health.

The chain recombines TRBV7-6 with TRBJ2-2; 10 positions match TRBD1. The CDR3 has 16 amino acids. The V gene end was trimmed by 4 bases and the J gene end by 4 bases; junction bases not matched to a gene: 6. Germline assignment: CDR1 SGHVS and CDR2 FNYEAQ. CDR3 protein: CASSSRQGASTGELFF. Written as DNA, the CDR3 is TGTGCCAGCAGCTCTAGACAGGGGGCGTCCACCGGGGAGCTGTTTTTT.

The chain has TRBV28 and TRBJ1-5, with a weak D call TRBD1 (6 bases). Trimming shortened V by 2 bases and J by 2 bases, and 16 bases separated the two germline ends. Germline CDR1 and CDR2: MDHEN and SYDVKM. The CDR3 spans 17 residues. CDR3 amino acids: CASSLGSGGVRNQPQHF. CDR3 DNA sequence: TGTGCCAGCAGTTTAGGATCCGGGGGCGTTCGCAATCAGCCCCAGCATTTT.

The V and J genes are TRBV10-1 and TRBJ2-5; D is unresolved. CDR3 size: 16 residues. Germline loops: CDR1 WNHNN, CDR2 SYGVQD (reference sequence). The V end lost 3 bases, the J end lost 5 bases, and 19 bases lay between the germline ends. The chain's CDR3 is CASSDRRSRDGETQYF. The CDR3 nucleotides read TGCGCCAGCAGTGATCGCCGGTCCCGAGATGGGGAGACCCAGTACTTC.

This chain connects TRBV28 to TRBJ1-2, with 8 bases matching TRBD1. The junction had 3 bases not matched to a gene; V was cut back by 2 bases and J by 7 bases. Germline V gene data show CDR1 as MDHEN and CDR2 as SYDVKM. CDR3 size: 13 residues. The CDR3 spells CASSLRTGSGYTF. The CDR3 DNA is TGTGCCAGCAGTTTAAGGACAGGGAGTGGCTACACCTTC.

The chain has TRBV6-4 and TRBJ1-2, with D possibly being TRBD1 (5 bases). Deletions cut 3 bases from V and 7 bases from J, with 12 bases between. The CDR3 consists of 13 residues. CDR1 MRHNA and CDR2 SNTAGT come from the germline V gene. CDR3: CASSEPDGGGYTF. CDR3 coding DNA: TGTGCCAGCAGTGAGCCGGACGGGGGTGGCTACACCTTC.

This rearrangement joins TRBV15 to TRBJ1-5, with 8 positions matching TRBD1. This CDR3 spans 18 amino acids. With V trimmed by 2 bases and J by 0 bases, 9 bases remained unmatched. CDR1 is LNHNV and CDR2 is YYDKDF in the germline V gene (reference sequence). CDR3: CATSRMGQETYSNQPQHF. The CDR3 bases are TGTGCCACCAGCAGAATGGGACAGGAGACTTATAGCAATCAGCCCCAGCATTTT.

CDR3 DNA: TGCAGCGCAGGGTTAGCTGGGGAGCTGTTTTTT. This sequence encodes CSAGLAGELFF. The genes are TRBV29-1 and TRBJ2-2, with D maybe TRBD1 (5 bases). This CDR3 has 11 residues. Per germline, CDR1 SQVTM and CDR2 ANQGSEA. Trimming cost V 7 bases and J 8 bases, with 11 bases left between them.

V usage is TRBV28 and J usage is TRBJ1-5; D not resolved. This CDR3 is 14 amino acids long. V shed 5 bases and J shed 1 base, with 9 bases lying between them. CDR1 is MDHEN, CDR2 SYDVKM, per germline. The CDR3 here is CASSPGGSNQPQHF. Here the CDR3 DNA reads TGTGCCAGCAGTCCCGGAGGCAGCAATCAGCCCCAGCATTTT.

This CDR3 reads CASSERVSRRDTQYF. The CDR3 DNA reads TGTGCCAGCAGTGAACGGGTCAGCCGAAGGGATACGCAGTATTTT. V usage is TRBV6-1 and J usage is TRBJ2-3; no firm D call. This CDR3 spans 15 amino acids. CDR1 is MNHNS and CDR2 is SASEGT in the germline V gene. Trimming took 2 bases from V and 6 from J, leaving 15 bases between them.

The CDR3 DNA reads TGTGCCAGCACCACAAGACAGGGAAAAGGAACGGGGAGGGAAAAACTGTTTTTT. Its protein product is CASTTRQGKGTGREKLFF. This chain uses TRBV27 with TRBJ1-4; 7 nucleotides align to TRBD1. In germline, CDR1 is MNHEY, CDR2 SMNVEV (reference sequence). The junction had 22 bases not matched to a gene; V was cut back by 7 bases and J by 8 bases. The CDR3 runs to 18 residues.

The CDR3 nucleotides are TGTGCCAGCAGCCAACTTACAGTGACCGGGGAGCTGTTTTTT. It encodes CASSQLTVTGELFF. The rearrangement links TRBV3-1 (or the pseudogene TRBV3-2) to TRBJ2-2; D gene unclear. The length of the CDR3 is 14 residues. Germline V lookup: CDR1 LGHDT, CDR2 YNNKEL (reference sequence). The V end was cut by 2 bases, the J end by 5 bases, with 9 bases between.

This sequence joins TRBV4-3 and TRBJ1-3; D is uncertain. CDR3 length: 13 amino acids. Germline V gene data show CDR1 as LGHNA and CDR2 as YSLEER. The V gene lost 1 base and the J gene lost 2 bases, with 3 bases spanning the gap. The CDR3 spells CASSQGPGNTIYF. Here the CDR3 DNA reads TGCGCCAGCAGCCAAGGGCCTGGAAACACCATATATTTT.

J is TRBJ1-2 and V is TRBV28; D perhaps matches TRBD1 (5 bases). In germline, CDR1 is MDHEN, CDR2 SYDVKM. The germline V and J ends were trimmed by 6 bases and 3 bases, with 11 bases remaining between them. CDR3 length: 13 residues. CDR3 loop: CASSPAGHYGYTF. In nucleotides, the CDR3 is TGTGCCAGCAGCCCGGCGGGGCACTATGGCTACACCTTC.

The genes are TRBV5-5 and TRBJ2-7; 12 nucleotides match TRBD2. The V and J ends lost 2 bases and 6 bases, in that order; junction bases with no gene match: 3. The germline V gene has CDR1 SGHKS and CDR2 YYEKEE (reference sequence). The CDR3 runs 14 residues. CDR3 bases: TGTGCCAGCAGCTTACCGGGACTAGCGGGCGAGCAGTACTTC. Translation: CASSLPGLAGEQYF.

This chain links TRBV7-2 with TRBJ1-1, with D maybe TRBD1 (5 bases). Trimming left V 2 bases short and J 11 bases short, with 15 bases between. The CDR3 extends over 13 amino acids. CDR1 and CDR2 from the germline V gene are SGHTA and FQGNSA. CDR3 bases: TGTGCCAGCAGCTTAAGGGTAGGGGATCAGGCTTTCTTT. Translation gives CASSLRVGDQAFF.